This TCR beta chain was observed in a study of post-analysis software for immune sequencing data (dated by TCRdb to the mid-2010s). Notes on the research overall: Relapsing-remitting, secondary progressive and progressive-relapsing multiple sclerosis were recorded as disease courses, and subtype annotation was lacking for some patients. The patient repertoires were set against 10 to 11 previously published healthy control repertoires from donors whose ages ranged from about 6 to 25 years. A subset of samples was prepared in parallel using single-end sample barcoding, then pooled and co-amplified after Illumina adapter ligation. What the study reported, not specific to this receptor: Patients showed significantly higher frequencies than controls for a handful of TRBV segments, among them TRBV5-6, TRBV5-1 and TRBV20-1. The control group was slightly older than the multiple sclerosis patient group. Direct clustering with F measure revealed strong co-clustering of samples prepared in the same batch, which led to a batch-effect correction. Compared with controls, multiple sclerosis patients had significantly lower normalized Chao1 diversity, a finding suggesting substantial peripheral T-cell clonal expansion.

To demonstrate the VDJtools post-analysis software, the study profiled TCR beta repertoires from the peripheral blood of 10 to 15 young patients with multiple sclerosis. The multiple sclerosis patients were children and adolescents between roughly 6 and 16 years of age. A distance of 9 bases separates the germline ends of V and J, which lose 2 bases and 5 bases respectively. Including the terminal cysteine and phenylalanine, the CDR3 comprises 12 residues. The entry retains the CDR3 DNA only, 36 bases that are in frame from base 1. Via the germline V gene (reference sequence), CDR1 is DFQATT and CDR2 SNEGSKA. A remark on this clonotype: The antigen it binds to is not known. There are no base qualities to consult, and no much larger clone falls within one base.

Libraries were made using PCR. Sequencing used an Illumina HiSeq 2500. To reduce PCR and sequencing biases, unique molecular identifiers were built into the TCR beta cDNA libraries. Per 1 to 10 million input T cells, approximately 500,000 cDNA molecules were obtained, such that each molecule approximated one T cell. The same protocol used for the earlier healthy control dataset was applied to prepare and sequence the patient libraries. Samples belonging to the same batch were prepared together, multiplexed and sequenced on a shared HiSeq lane. The paper's processing steps were these. MIGEC was used to process the raw barcoded reads, and molecular identifier groups with only a single read were discarded before consensus assembly and CDR3 extraction. VDJtools was used for post-analysis of the clonotype tables, and diversity was normalized by down-sampling every dataset to the size of the smallest sample. In repertoire overlap clustering, CDR3 amino acid sequences, but not nucleotide sequences, were matched to correct batch-related cross-sample contamination. The public reads were quality trimmed at Q25 with fastp and then assembled into clones with MiXCR by TCRdb, keeping productive beta chains. One record per CDR3 amino acid sequence lists the most common genes and DNA. The V and J calls and clone size come from TCRdb's table, not from the authors' own analysis. The sample has about 400,000 distinct CDR3 sequences on record, less than 35% of them singletons. Of the sample, 10% to 15% falls within the top ten clones.

Recombination linked TRBV20-1 to TRBJ2-5; D gene: possibly TRBD1, on 5 matching bases. The sample consisted of blood. This TCR was recovered from a girl aged 10-17 years with multiple sclerosis. The CDR3 is CSARSRDETQYF. The nucleotides are TGCAGTGCTAGATCCAGGGATGAGACCCAGTACTTC.